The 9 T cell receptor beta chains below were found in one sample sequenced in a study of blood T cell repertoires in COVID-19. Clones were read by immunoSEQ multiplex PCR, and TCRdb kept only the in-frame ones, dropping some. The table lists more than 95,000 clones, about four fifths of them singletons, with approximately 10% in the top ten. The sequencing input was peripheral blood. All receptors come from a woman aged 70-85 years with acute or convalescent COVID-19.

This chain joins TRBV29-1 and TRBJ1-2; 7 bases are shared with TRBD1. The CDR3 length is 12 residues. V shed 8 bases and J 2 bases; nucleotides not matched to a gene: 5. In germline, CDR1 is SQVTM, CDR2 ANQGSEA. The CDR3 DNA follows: TGCAGCTGCCGGGACAGAAACTATGGCTACACCTTC. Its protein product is CSCRDRNYGYTF.

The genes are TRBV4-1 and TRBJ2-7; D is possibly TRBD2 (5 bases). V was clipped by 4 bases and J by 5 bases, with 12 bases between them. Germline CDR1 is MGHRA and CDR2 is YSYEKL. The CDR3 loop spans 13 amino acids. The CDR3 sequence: CASSRGFGDEQYF. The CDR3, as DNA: TGCGCCAGCAGCCGCGGGTTCGGGGACGAGCAGTACTTC.

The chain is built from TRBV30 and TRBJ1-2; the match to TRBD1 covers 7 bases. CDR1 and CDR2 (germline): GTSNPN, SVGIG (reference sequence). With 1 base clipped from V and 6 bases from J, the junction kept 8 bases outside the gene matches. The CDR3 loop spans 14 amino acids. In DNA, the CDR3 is TGTGCCTGGAGTGCCCTTCAGGGGGTGAATGGCTACACCTTC. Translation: CAWSALQGVNGYTF.

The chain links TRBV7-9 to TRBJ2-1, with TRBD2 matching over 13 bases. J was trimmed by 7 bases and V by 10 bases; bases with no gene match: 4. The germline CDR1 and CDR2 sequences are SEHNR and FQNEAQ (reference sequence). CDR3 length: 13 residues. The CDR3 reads CATSTSGGNEQFF. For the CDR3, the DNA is TGTGCCACTTCGACTAGCGGGGGGAATGAGCAGTTCTTC.

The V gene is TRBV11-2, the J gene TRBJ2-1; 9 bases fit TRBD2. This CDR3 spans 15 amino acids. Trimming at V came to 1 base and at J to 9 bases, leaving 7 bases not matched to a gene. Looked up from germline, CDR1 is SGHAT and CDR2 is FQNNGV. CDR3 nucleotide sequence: TGTGCCAGCAGCTTAGTTTTAGCGGGAGCGGCTGAGCAGTTCTTC. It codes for CASSLVLAGAAEQFF.

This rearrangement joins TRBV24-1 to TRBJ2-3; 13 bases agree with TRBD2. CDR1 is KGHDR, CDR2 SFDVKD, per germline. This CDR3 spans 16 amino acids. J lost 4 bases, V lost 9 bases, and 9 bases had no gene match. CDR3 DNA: TGTGCCACCGGGGCTCCGGGACTAGCGGGGTCAGATACGCAGTATTTT. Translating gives CATGAPGLAGSDTQYF.

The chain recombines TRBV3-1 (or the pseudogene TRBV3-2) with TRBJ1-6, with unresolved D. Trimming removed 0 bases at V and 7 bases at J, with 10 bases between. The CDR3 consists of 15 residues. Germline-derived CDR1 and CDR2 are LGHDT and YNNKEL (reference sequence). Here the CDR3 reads CASSQDLRGNSPLHF. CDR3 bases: TGTGCCAGCAGCCAAGATCTGAGAGGGAATTCACCCCTCCACTTT.

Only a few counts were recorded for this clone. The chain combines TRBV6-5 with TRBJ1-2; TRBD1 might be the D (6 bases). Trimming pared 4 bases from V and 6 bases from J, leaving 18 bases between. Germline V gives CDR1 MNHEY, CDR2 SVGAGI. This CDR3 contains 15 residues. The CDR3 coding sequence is TGTGCCAGCAGTTCTACAGGGAGTGGAAACGATGGCTACACCTTC. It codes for CASSSTGSGNDGYTF.

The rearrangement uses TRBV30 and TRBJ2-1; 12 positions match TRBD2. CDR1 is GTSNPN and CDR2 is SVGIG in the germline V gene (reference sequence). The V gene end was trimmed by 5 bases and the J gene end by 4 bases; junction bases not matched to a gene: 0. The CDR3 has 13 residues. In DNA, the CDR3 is TGTGCCTGGGGACTAGCGGGGTACAATGAGCAGTTCTTC. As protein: CAWGLAGYNEQFF.